What follows is one T cell receptor beta chain and its context. The source of the sample is a study of blood T cell repertoires in COVID-19. At the level of the study: COVID-19 samples collected from the United States, Italy and Spain covered acute and convalescent phases. In each case, the material was cDNA or gDNA derived from T cells, B-cell-depleted T cells, or PBMCs.

Per germline, CDR1 SGHRS and CDR2 YFSETQ. After removal of 3 bases from V and 7 bases from J, the junction contained 9 bases not matched to a gene. The CDR3 contains 15 residues. In the authors' methods: Amplification with reference gene primers provided the estimates of nucleated cell counts. Some clones are missing from TCRdb's copy, which holds only in-frame ones; the method was immunoSEQ multiplex PCR. V, J and clone size were drawn from that table, and D and trimming were deduced from the DNA. This table has about 60,000 clones, around 88% appearing once. Sequenced: peripheral blood. The chain is built from TRBV5-1 and TRBJ2-1, with TRBD1 identical over 8 bases. The sequence derives from a man in his sixties with acute or convalescent COVID-19. CDR3: CASSSGTGPGNEQFF. The CDR3 DNA reads TGCGCCAGCAGCTCCGGGACAGGCCCCGGGAATGAGCAGTTCTTC.